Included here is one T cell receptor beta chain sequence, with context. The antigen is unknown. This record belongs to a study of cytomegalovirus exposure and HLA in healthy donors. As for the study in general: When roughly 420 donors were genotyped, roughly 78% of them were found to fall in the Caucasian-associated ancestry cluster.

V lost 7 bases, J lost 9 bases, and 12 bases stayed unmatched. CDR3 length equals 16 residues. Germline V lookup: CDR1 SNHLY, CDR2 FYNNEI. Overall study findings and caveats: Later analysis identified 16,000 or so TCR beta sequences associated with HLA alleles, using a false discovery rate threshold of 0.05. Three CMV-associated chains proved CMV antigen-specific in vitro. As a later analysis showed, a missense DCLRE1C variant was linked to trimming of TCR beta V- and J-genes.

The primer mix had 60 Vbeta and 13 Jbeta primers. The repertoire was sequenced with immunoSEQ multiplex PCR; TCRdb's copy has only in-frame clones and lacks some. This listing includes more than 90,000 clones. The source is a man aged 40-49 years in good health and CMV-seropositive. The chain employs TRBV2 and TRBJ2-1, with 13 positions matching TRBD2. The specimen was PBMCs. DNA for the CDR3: TGTGCCAGCAAGGGGGGGACTAGCGGGATACTGTTTGAGCAGTTCTTC. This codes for CASKGGTSGILFEQFF.